Presented here are 17 T cell receptor beta chains from one specimen sequenced in a study of T-cell reconstitution after alpha-beta-depleted transplantation in children. The TCRbeta library incorporated unique molecular identifiers. TCRdb redid the calling of the PCR reads with MiXCR, one entry per CDR3 protein. This table holds fewer than 750,000 distinct CDR3 sequences, 27% found once. The sample consisted of PBMCs, taken before TCRalphabeta/CD19-depleted stem cell transplant. Receptors were obtained from a boy younger than two with Wiskott-Aldrich syndrome, due to receive a stem cell transplant.

The chain carries TRBV12-3 or TRBV12-4 and TRBJ1-4, with TRBD1 matching over 7 bases. V shed 0 bases and J 6 bases; nucleotides not matched to a gene: 7. There are 16 residues in the CDR3. The CDR3 reads CASSLARTGGDEKLFF. CDR3 DNA sequence: TGTGCCAGCAGTTTAGCACGGACAGGAGGGGATGAAAAACTGTTTTTT.

This chain links TRBV5-1 with TRBJ2-1, with a possible D match to TRBD2 (5 bases). The CDR3 has 16 amino acids. V was pared by 6 bases and J by 1 base, with 17 bases between. Germline CDR1 reads SGHRS; CDR2 reads YFSETQ. The chain's CDR3 is CASTRRAGISYNEQFF. The CDR3 DNA sequence: TGCGCCAGCACCCGCCGGGCGGGCATTTCCTACAATGAGCAGTTCTTC.

This clonotype was seen a handful of times. V usage is TRBV5-1 and J usage is TRBJ1-1; tentatively, D is TRBD1 (5 bases). The CDR3 runs to 11 residues. Trimming stripped 7 bases from V and 4 bases from J, with 8 bases between. From germline, CDR1 is SGHRS and CDR2 YFSETQ. Here the CDR3 DNA reads TGCGCCAGCTCGGGGACCACTGAAGCTTTCTTT. Encoded protein: CASSGTTEAFF.

CDR3: CASSQAPTRQETQYF. The CDR3 region has the DNA TGTGCCAGCAGCCAAGCTCCGACTAGGCAAGAGACCCAGTACTTC. This chain uses TRBV3-1 with TRBJ2-5, with D perhaps matching TRBD2 (6 bases). In germline, CDR1 is LGHDT, CDR2 YNNKEL (reference sequence). This CDR3 region has 15 residues. V was shortened by 1 base and J by 2 bases, with 11 bases between the two germline ends.

CDR3 amino acids: CASSEIFGNEQFF. CDR3 in DNA: TGCGCCAGCAGTGAGATATTCGGCAATGAGCAGTTCTTC. V is TRBV10-1 and J is TRBJ2-1, with D hard to call. Germline lookup yields CDR1 WNHNN and CDR2 SYGVQD (reference sequence). V lost 2 bases, J lost 6 bases, and 8 bases lay in between. This CDR3 comprises 13 residues.

This chain uses TRBV5-1 with TRBJ1-2, with TRBD1 as a possible D gene (5 bases). Germline loops: CDR1 SGHRS, CDR2 YFSETQ. This CDR3 has 12 residues. Trimming left V 7 bases short and J 2 bases short, with 9 bases between. CDR3 sequence reads: CASGRDNYGYTF. The CDR3 coding sequence is TGCGCCAGCGGACGGGACAACTATGGCTACACCTTC.

Regarding this clonotype: One junction end does not reproduce the germline sequence, and a read error may be involved. The V call is TRBV5-1, the J call TRBJ1-1, with D perhaps TRBD1 (5 bases). CDR3 length equals 13 residues. Germline values: CDR1 SGHRS, CDR2 YFSETQ. CDR3 in amino acids: CASSPEGYTEALF. The CDR3 DNA is TGCGCCAGCAGTCCTGAGGGGTACACTGAAGCTTTGTTT.

The gene calls are TRBV5-1 and TRBJ2-3; D ambiguous. The CDR3 runs 14 residues. Trimming removed 5 bases from V and 0 bases from J, with 10 bases in between. The V gene's germline CDR1 is SGHRS and CDR2 YFSETQ. CDR3 loop: CASRLSSSTDTQYF. CDR3 coding DNA: TGCGCCAGCAGATTATCTTCTAGCACAGATACGCAGTATTTT.

This clonotype was seen a handful of times. The CDR3 here is CASSPTGTGTIEQYF. CDR3 coding DNA: TGTGCCAGCAGTCCAACCGGGACAGGGACGATCGAGCAGTACTTC. V is TRBV6-5 and J is TRBJ2-7; 9 bases line up with TRBD1. J gave up 6 bases and V 5 bases, and 11 bases lay outside the gene matches. This CDR3 is 15 amino acids long. Germline V gene data show CDR1 as MNHEY and CDR2 as SVGAGI.

This clonotype was seen many times. This chain links TRBV5-1 with TRBJ2-1; perhaps TRBD2 as D (5 bases). Germline V lookup: CDR1 SGHRS, CDR2 YFSETQ. The CDR3 is 14 amino acids. V shed 5 bases and J shed 7 bases, with 16 bases lying between them. The CDR3 DNA reads TGCGCCAGCAGTCCCCTAGCCGGCCGAAATGAGCAGTTCTTC. It encodes CASSPLAGRNEQFF. Together with reference TRBV5-1 and TRBJ2-1, the CDR3 gives the full variable domain: KAGVTQTPRYLIKTRGQQVTLSCSPISGHRSVSWYQQTPGQGLQFLFEYFSETQRNKGNFPGRFSGRQFSNSRSEMNVSTLELGDSALYLCASSPLAGRNEQFFGPGTRLTVL.

The chain recombines TRBV24-1 with TRBJ1-5; weak D call: TRBD1 (6 bases). This CDR3 spans 14 amino acids. Germline CDR1 KGHDR, CDR2 SFDVKD. Trimming pared 5 bases from V and 7 bases from J, leaving 14 bases between. The CDR3 here is CATSVWDKQQPQHF. CDR3 in DNA: TGTGCCACCAGTGTGTGGGACAAACAACAGCCCCAGCATTTT.

This clonotype was observed a few times. V and J are TRBV4-1 and TRBJ1-2; D is undetermined. The germline gives CDR1 MGHRA, CDR2 YSYEKL. CDR3 length equals 15 residues. With 4 bases removed from V and 2 bases from J, the gap between germline ends came to 14 bases. The CDR3 DNA reads as TGCGCCAGCAGCCCAGATGTGGCAGCGAACTATGGCTACACCTTC. Translation: CASSPDVAANYGYTF.

Regarding this clonotype: This could be a read error, since a much larger clone is one nucleotide away. This chain links TRBV7-9 with TRBJ2-1; D is unclear. CDR1 and CDR2 from the germline V gene are SEHNR and FQNEAQ (reference sequence). With 6 bases removed from V and 4 bases from J, the gap between germline ends came to 4 bases. The CDR3 has 11 residues. The CDR3 protein is CASRPYNEQFF. CDR3 nucleotides: TGTGCCAGCAGACCTTACAATGAGCAGTTCTTC.

The chain employs TRBV12-3 or TRBV12-4 and TRBJ2-1; tentative D call: TRBD2 (5 bases). Trimming stripped 6 bases from V and 0 bases from J, with 15 bases between. The CDR3 totals 16 residues. The CDR3 is CASSSGGLASYNEQFF. DNA for the CDR3: TGTGCCAGCAGCAGCGGCGGGCTAGCCTCCTACAATGAGCAGTTCTTC.

There are a few counts of this clonotype. This chain uses TRBV20-1 with TRBJ1-5, with TRBD1 matching over 10 bases. Germline assignment: CDR1 DFQATT and CDR2 SNEGSKA (reference sequence). With 1 base clipped from V and 6 bases from J, the junction kept 0 bases outside the gene matches. This CDR3 contains 13 residues. This CDR3 reads CSARGTGGQPQHF. CDR3 nucleotide sequence: TGCAGTGCTAGAGGGACAGGGGGTCAGCCCCAGCATTTT.

DNA of the CDR3: TGTGCCATCAGTGAGTCTTTCAGTAGCGGGAGCTCCAGAGATACGCAGTATTTT. Translation: CAISESFSSGSSRDTQYF. The chain employs TRBV10-3 and TRBJ2-3; 9 nucleotides match TRBD2. Germline CDR1 and CDR2: ENHRY and SYGVKD. The V and J ends lost 0 bases and 5 bases, in that order; junction bases with no gene match: 12. The CDR3 runs to 18 residues.

The chain's CDR3 is CASSLERSEQYF. The CDR3 DNA follows: TGCGCCAGCAGCTTGGAGCGGAGCGAGCAGTACTTC. V is TRBV5-1 and J is TRBJ2-7; tentative D call: TRBD2 (5 bases). The germline V and J ends were trimmed by 0 bases and 6 bases, with 7 bases remaining between them. Germline V gene data show CDR1 as SGHRS and CDR2 as YFSETQ. The CDR3 length is 12 residues.